Below, one TCR beta chain is given with its context. The data were obtained in a study of blood T cells in healthy people across ages. Study context: Capture by template switching was about one barcoded beta molecule per two T cells.

The second PCR ran 7 to 11 cycles with a sample-barcoded 5' primer and J-beta primers. TCRdb analysed the 5' RACE reads with MiXCR anew, one entry per CDR3 protein. This sample has 850,000 to 1,300,000 distinct CDR3 sequences, with 45% found just once. The CDR3 runs 11 residues. V was shortened by 2 bases and J by 7 bases, with 3 bases between the two germline ends. Germline V lookup: CDR1 SNHLY, CDR2 FYNNEI. Sequencing was performed on blood. The source of this sequence is an older woman in good health. The chain combines TRBV2 with TRBJ2-1; D is undetermined. CDR3 region: CASSEINEQFF. CDR3 bases: TGTGCCAGCAGTGAAATAAATGAGCAGTTCTTC.